A single sample is the source of the 10 T cell receptor beta chains below, sequenced in a study of Ad26.COV2.S vaccination and SARS-CoV-2 variants. Documented treatment: around 19 received Ad26.COV2.S at low or high dose, single or two shots; about 5 received placebo; per-sample allocation not given. The samples date from day 63 after the first vaccine or placebo injection. The table came from immunoSEQ multiplex PCR; TCRdb's copy has only in-frame clones and leaves some out. The sample comprises around 450,000 clones, approximately 87% of which are singletons, and less than 4.5% rests with the top ten. Specimen: peripheral blood, collected in a trial of Ad26.COV2.S vaccine versus placebo. Receptor source: a person between 18 and 59 years old who received the Ad26.COV2.S COVID-19 vaccine or a placebo.

The J gene is TRBJ2-7, the V gene TRBV24-1; D possibly uses TRBD1 or TRBD2 (5 bases each). The V gene's germline CDR1 is KGHDR and CDR2 SFDVKD. This CDR3 spans 13 amino acids. V shed 2 bases and J shed 6 bases, with 10 bases lying between them. CDR3 loop: CATSDSRDPEQYF. For the CDR3, the DNA is TGTGCCACCAGTGATTCACGGGACCCCGAGCAGTACTTC.

Turning to this clone: Other DNA sequences in the sample encode the same CDR3. This sequence joins TRBV7-9 and TRBJ2-3, with D hard to call. The CDR3 has 12 residues. The germline CDR1 and CDR2 sequences are SEHNR and FQNEAQ (reference sequence). V was shortened by 3 bases and J by 1 base, with 2 bases between the two germline ends. CDR3: CASSFGTDTQYF. The CDR3 bases are TGTGCCAGCAGCTTCGGCACAGATACGCAGTATTTT.

V is TRBV27 and J is TRBJ1-4; a possible D gene is TRBD1 (5 bases). The CDR3 is 14 amino acids. V lost 1 base, J lost 7 bases, and 10 bases lay in between. CDR1 is MNHEY, CDR2 SMNVEV, per germline (reference sequence). The CDR3 coding sequence is TGTGCCAGCAGTTTATTGGGGGGAGGTGAAAAACTGTTTTTT. This codes for CASSLLGGGEKLFF.

Turning to this clone: This same CDR3 is encoded by further DNA sequences in the sample. CDR3 sequence: CASSPGQGAYEQYF. DNA for the CDR3: TGTGCCAGCAGCCCAGGGCAGGGGGCCTACGAGCAGTACTTC. The V call is TRBV5-6, the J call TRBJ2-7, with 7 bases matching TRBD1. The CDR3 spans 14 residues. The V gene end was trimmed by 4 bases and the J gene end by 2 bases; junction bases not matched to a gene: 6. Germline-derived CDR1 and CDR2 are SGHDT and YYEEEE. The variable domain in full, completed from reference TRBV5-6 and TRBJ2-7, reads DAGVTQSPTHLIKTRGQQVTLRCSPKSGHDTVSWYQQALGQGPQFIFQYYEEEERQRGNFPDRFSGHQFPNYSSELNVNALLLGDSALYLCASSPGQGAYEQYFGPGTRLTVT.

This sequence joins TRBV10-3 and TRBJ2-3; TRBD2 matches 7 bases. The trim removed 6 bases at V and 3 bases at J, leaving 6 bases unmatched. Per germline, CDR1 ENHRY and CDR2 SYGVKD. This CDR3 contains 14 residues. CDR3 nucleotides: TGTGCCATCAGCCTCGGGGGGAATACAGATACGCAGTATTTT. This gives the protein CAISLGGNTDTQYF.

This clone is a singleton in its sample. The chain carries TRBV19 and TRBJ1-5, with a weak D call TRBD1 (5 bases). V was cut by 3 bases and J by 3 bases, with 9 bases left in between. This CDR3 is 14 amino acids long. Germline assignment: CDR1 LNHDA and CDR2 SQIVND (reference sequence). The CDR3 DNA sequence: TGTGCCAGTAGTATCAGGGACTTCAATCAGCCCCAGCATTTT. Its protein product is CASSIRDFNQPQHF.

This chain joins TRBV6-5 and TRBJ2-3; 9 bases agree with TRBD1. From germline, CDR1 is MNHEY and CDR2 SVGAGI. V was clipped by 4 bases and J by 6 bases; unmatched bases: 11. There are 16 residues in the CDR3. CDR3 sequence: CASSSSDRGTYDTQYF. The CDR3, as DNA: TGTGCCAGCAGTTCGTCGGACAGGGGTACATATGATACGCAGTATTTT.

Here the CDR3 DNA reads TGTGCCAGCAGTGCGGGAAACTATGGCTACACCTTC. The encoded protein is CASSAGNYGYTF. This chain uses TRBV2 with TRBJ1-2; no firm D call. This CDR3 comprises 12 residues. The ends were cut back, 4 bases at V and 2 bases at J, with 5 bases in the middle. CDR1 SNHLY and CDR2 FYNNEI come from the germline V gene.

The chain has TRBV7-2 and TRBJ1-3, with 8 bases lining up with TRBD1. The J segment lost 2 bases and the V segment lost 6 bases, leaving 3 bases of the junction unmatched. Looked up from germline, CDR1 is SGHTA and CDR2 is FQGNSA. CDR3 length: 14 residues. The CDR3 is CASSQGATGNTIYF. The CDR3 DNA reads TGTGCCAGCAGTCAGGGGGCTACTGGAAACACCATATATTTT. The full variable domain, with the rest looked up from reference TRBV7-2 and TRBJ1-3, is GAGVSQSPSNKVTEKGKDVELRCDPISGHTALYWYRQSLGQGLEFLIYFQGNSAPDKSGLPSDRFSAERTGGSVSTLTIQRTQQEDSAVYLCASSQGATGNTIYFGEGSWLTVV.

This chain links TRBV3-1 (or the pseudogene TRBV3-2) with TRBJ2-6; no firm D call. V lost 1 base and J lost 2, with 6 bases in between. The CDR3 is 15 amino acids. CDR1 is LGHDT and CDR2 is YNNKEL in the germline V gene (reference sequence). The CDR3 loop reads CASSQAVAGANVLTF. CDR3 sequence (DNA): TGTGCCAGCAGCCAAGCCGTTGCTGGGGCCAACGTCCTGACTTTC.